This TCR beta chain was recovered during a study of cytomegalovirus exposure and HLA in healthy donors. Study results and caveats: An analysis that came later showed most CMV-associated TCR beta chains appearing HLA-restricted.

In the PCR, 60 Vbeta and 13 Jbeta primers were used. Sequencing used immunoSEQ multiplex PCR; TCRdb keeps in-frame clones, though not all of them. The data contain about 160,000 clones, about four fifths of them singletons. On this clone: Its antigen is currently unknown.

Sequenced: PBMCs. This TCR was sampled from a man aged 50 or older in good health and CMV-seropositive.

CDR3: CASKAELEGTEAFF. CDR3 bases: TGCGCCAGCAAAGCAGAGCTCGAGGGCACTGAAGCTTTCTTT. This chain connects TRBV5-1 to TRBJ1-1; D gene ambiguous. The V end was cut by 6 bases, the J end by 4 bases, with 16 bases between. The CDR3 is 14 residues long. Germline V gene sequence: CDR1 SGHRS, CDR2 YFSETQ.